This passage covers 30 T cell receptor beta chains from one sample sequenced in a study of T cells in Graves' hyperthyroidism and ophthalmopathy. The source material, RNA transcripts, was used to amplify TCR beta CDR3 regions. The primer set for the first-round RT-PCR of the TCR CDR3 was HTBI. Via MiXCR, TCRdb re-called the multiplex PCR reads, giving one row per CDR3 protein. The table shows around 280,000 distinct CDR3 sequences, with roughly 13% occurring only once. Sequenced: blood. The source of these receptors is a woman in her 40s with Graves' hyperthyroidism.

This clonotype was detected a few times. This chain links TRBV15 with TRBJ1-1; 7 bases are shared with TRBD1. Trimming at V came to 0 bases and at J to 0 bases, leaving 1 base not matched to a gene. CDR1 LNHNV and CDR2 YYDKDF come from the germline V gene (reference sequence). The CDR3 runs to 15 residues. The CDR3 nucleotides read TGTGCCACCAGCAGAGACAGGGGGTTGAACACTGAAGCTTTCTTT. Amino acids: CATSRDRGLNTEAFF.

Points on this clonotype: This may be a read error: a much more frequent sequence differs by one nucleotide. The gene calls are TRBV28 and TRBJ1-1; TRBD1 is a possible D gene (5 bases). CDR3 size: 15 residues. Between the trimmed V and J ends, which lost 5 bases and 4 bases, there was a span of 17 bases. Germline lookup yields CDR1 MDHEN and CDR2 SYDVKM. The CDR3 nucleotides read TGTGCCAGCAGTGATGCTAGGGACGGTAGCACTGAAGCTTTCTTT. As protein: CASSDARDGSTEAFF.

V and J are TRBV5-5 and TRBJ1-1; 9 nucleotides match TRBD1. The germline CDR1 and CDR2 sequences are SGHKS and YYEKEE (reference sequence). The CDR3 consists of 17 residues. With V trimmed by 3 bases and J by 4 bases, 13 bases remained unmatched. CDR3 in DNA: TGTGCCAGCAGCTCGGAGTTCCCGGGACAGGGAGCCACTGAAGCTTTCTTT. Protein: CASSSEFPGQGATEAFF.

This chain links TRBV4-1 with TRBJ1-1; D might be TRBD1 (6 bases). The V gene lost 2 bases and the J gene lost 5 bases, with 15 bases spanning the gap. Germline CDR1 MGHRA, CDR2 YSYEKL. This CDR3 contains 15 residues. The CDR3 DNA is TGCGCCAGCAGCCAAATGGGGGGCATGGTAACTGAAGCTTTCTTT. This gives the protein CASSQMGGMVTEAFF.

This clonotype came up a few times. V and J are TRBV27 and TRBJ1-2; no clear D gene. Germline loops: CDR1 MNHEY, CDR2 SMNVEV (reference sequence). The V end was cut by 3 bases, the J end by 2 bases, with 13 bases between. There are 15 residues in the CDR3. Here the CDR3 reads CASSFESRGNYGYTF. In nucleotides, the CDR3 is TGTGCCAGCAGTTTTGAATCCCGGGGAAACTATGGCTACACCTTC.

Regarding this clonotype: One end of the junction is discordant with germline, which a read error may explain. The chain recombines TRBV5-4 with TRBJ1-4; 8 bases fit TRBD1. The length of the CDR3 is 13 residues. Germline V gene sequence: CDR1 SGHNT, CDR2 YYREEE (reference sequence). The CDR3 nucleotides read TGTGCCAGCAGCAGGACAGGGAATGAAGAACTGTTTTTT. Translation gives CASSRTGNEELFF.

This clonotype was seen at least ten times. The chain couples TRBV15 to TRBJ2-7; 8 bases align to TRBD2. This CDR3 comprises 13 residues. V trimming: 11 bases; J trimming: 1 base; junction bases outside the gene matches: 7. CDR1 and CDR2 from the germline V gene are LNHNV and YYDKDF (reference sequence). This chain's CDR3 is CADRASGSYEQYF. The CDR3 bases are TGTGCCGACCGGGCTAGCGGGTCCTACGAGCAGTACTTC. Full variable domain (outside the CDR3, taken from reference TRBV15 and TRBJ2-7): DAMVIQNPRYQVTQFGKPVTLSCSQTLNHNVMYWYQQKSSQAPKLLFHYYDKDFNNEADTPDNFQSRRPNTSFCFLDIRSPGLGDTAMYLCADRASGSYEQYFGPGTRLTVT.

This chain connects TRBV28 to TRBJ2-3, with 12 bases aligning to TRBD2. CDR1 is MDHEN and CDR2 is SYDVKM in the germline V gene. The CDR3 is made up of 14 amino acids. V lost 10 bases, J lost 2 bases, and 4 bases stayed unmatched. The CDR3 DNA follows: TGTGCCACCCTAGCGGGAGGGCCCACAGATACGCAGTATTTT. It translates to CATLAGGPTDTQYF.

This clonotype was picked up a small number of times. The gene calls are TRBV29-1 and TRBJ2-2, with D perhaps matching TRBD2 (6 bases). Germline values: CDR1 SQVTM, CDR2 ANQGSEA. The ends were cut back, 7 bases at V and 3 bases at J, with 18 bases in the middle. This CDR3 is 15 amino acids long. This CDR3 reads CSGQASGGDTGELFF. CDR3 DNA: TGCAGCGGGCAGGCGTCCGGGGGTGACACCGGGGAGCTGTTTTTT.

This clonotype occurred a few times. In DNA form, the CDR3 reads TGTGCCAGCAGCCGAGGACAGGGGCGTAATTCACCCCTCCACTTT. Protein product: CASSRGQGRNSPLHF. The rearrangement joins TRBV3-1 to TRBJ1-6; 9 nucleotides line up with TRBD1. The CDR3 is 15 amino acids. V lost 4 bases and J lost 6; bases outside the gene matches: 4. CDR1 and CDR2 from the germline V gene are LGHDT and YNNKEL (reference sequence).

This clonotype has a count of ten or more. One junction end does not reproduce the germline sequence, and a read error may be involved. This CDR3 reads CASIIPSSHEQYF. CDR3 DNA: TGTGCCAGCATCATACCTAGCTCCCACGAGCAGTACTTC. This rearrangement joins TRBV6-1 to TRBJ2-7, with a tentative D call TRBD2 (5 bases). This CDR3 is built from 13 residues. Germline V gene data show CDR1 as MNHNS and CDR2 as SASEGT.

This clonotype was counted a few times. This rearrangement joins TRBV7-2 to TRBJ2-3; D is undetermined. V lost 1 base and J 3 bases, leaving 11 bases between the germline ends. Germline V gives CDR1 SGHTA, CDR2 FQGNSA. There are 15 residues in the CDR3. The DNA of the CDR3 is TGTGCCAGCAGCTTAGATGGGGTTGGGACAGATACGCAGTATTTT. As protein: CASSLDGVGTDTQYF.

This clonotype was observed at least ten times. The CDR3 coding sequence is TGTGCCAGCACTCGACAGGGGAATGGCTACACCTTC. Its protein product is CASTRQGNGYTF. The chain has TRBV2 and TRBJ1-2, with TRBD1 matching 8 bases. Germline loops: CDR1 SNHLY, CDR2 FYNNEI. J lost 6 bases, V lost 7 bases, and 4 bases had no gene match. CDR3 length: 12 amino acids.

The sample holds many counts of this clonotype. The V call is TRBV24-1, the J call TRBJ2-1, with a possible D match to TRBD2 (5 bases). Germline V gene lookup returns CDR1 KGHDR and CDR2 SFDVKD. This CDR3 has 15 amino acids. V was shortened by 4 bases and J by 8 bases, with 17 bases between the two germline ends. CDR3 amino acids: CATSDPGTLGDEQFF. The CDR3 DNA is TGTGCCACCAGTGACCCGGGAACGTTGGGCGATGAGCAGTTCTTC.

At least ten counts were recorded for this clonotype. CDR3 residues: CSPGGPEGETQYF. The CDR3 nucleotides read TGCAGTCCGGGGGGTCCCGAAGGGGAGACCCAGTACTTC. The chain has TRBV20-1 and TRBJ2-5; the match to TRBD2 covers 7 bases. The CDR3 covers 13 residues. Unmatched junction bases numbered 11, after V lost 8 bases and J lost 5 bases. In germline, CDR1 is DFQATT, CDR2 SNEGSKA (reference sequence).

This clonotype was observed many times. V usage is TRBV28 and J usage is TRBJ1-5; 10 bases are a match to TRBD1. This CDR3 region has 16 residues. From germline, CDR1 is MDHEN and CDR2 SYDVKM. V lost 7 bases, J lost 1 base, and 7 bases stayed unmatched. This CDR3 reads CASIDRGRWSNQPQHF. CDR3 nucleotides: TGTGCCAGCATCGACAGGGGGCGGTGGAGCAATCAGCCCCAGCATTTT.

This clonotype was counted ten times or more. This chain joins TRBV6-1 and TRBJ1-1, with a possible D match to TRBD1 (5 bases). Germline CDR1 and CDR2: MNHNS and SASEGT. Deletions cut 7 bases from V and 1 base from J, with 25 bases between. CDR3 size: 18 residues. CDR3 residues: CASTPGSAGQRRNTEAFF. The CDR3 DNA is TGTGCCAGCACTCCCGGTTCGGCAGGGCAACGGAGGAACACTGAAGCTTTCTTT.

In this sample, this clonotype turned up many times. The V gene is TRBV5-5, the J gene TRBJ2-3; 10 nucleotides align to TRBD2. This CDR3 region has 17 residues. V shed 2 bases and J 2 bases; nucleotides not matched to a gene: 8. Germline loops: CDR1 SGHKS, CDR2 YYEKEE (reference sequence). The CDR3 nucleotides are TGTGCCAGCAGCTTCGGACTAGCGGAGGTGGTCACAGATACGCAGTATTTT. It codes for CASSFGLAEVVTDTQYF.

There are a few counts of this clonotype. The rearrangement joins TRBV28 to TRBJ2-6; no clear D gene. Germline lookup yields CDR1 MDHEN and CDR2 SYDVKM. Trimming shortened V by 4 bases and J by 0 bases, and 10 bases separated the two germline ends. This CDR3 is built from 16 residues. The DNA of the CDR3 is TGTGCCAGCAGTTCACCCGGCAACTCTGGGGCCAACGTCCTGACTTTC. It yields the protein CASSSPGNSGANVLTF.

This clonotype was observed at least ten times. This chain links TRBV2 with TRBJ2-5; D not certain. Deletions cut 4 bases from V and 4 bases from J, with 10 bases between. The length of the CDR3 is 13 residues. Germline CDR1 is SNHLY and CDR2 is FYNNEI. The CDR3 sequence is CASSVRVRETQYF. The DNA of the CDR3 is TGTGCCAGCAGTGTACGAGTTAGAGAGACCCAGTACTTC. Looking up the rest from reference TRBV2 and TRBJ2-5 gives the full variable domain: EPEVTQTPSHQVTQMGQEVILRCVPISNHLYFYWYRQILGQKVEFLVSFYNNEISEKSEIFDDQFSVERPDGSNFTLKIRSTKLEDSAMYFCASSVRVRETQYFGPGTRLLVL.

This clonotype was seen repeatedly, ten times or more. The chain links TRBV6-1 to TRBJ2-1; the D is unclear. This CDR3 spans 12 amino acids. CDR1 MNHNS and CDR2 SASEGT come from the germline V gene. V was shortened by 5 bases and J by 6 bases, with 8 bases between the two germline ends. The DNA of the CDR3 is TGTGCCAGCAGTTCGAACGGCAATGAGCAGTTCTTC. It is translated as CASSSNGNEQFF.

This clonotype was recorded many times. The chain uses TRBV24-1 and TRBJ2-5; 7 bases are shared with TRBD1. Trimming cost V 0 bases and J 5 bases; bases outside gene matches: 8. This CDR3 comprises 16 residues. CDR1 KGHDR and CDR2 SFDVKD come from the germline V gene. DNA of the CDR3: TGTGCCACCAGTGATTTGCATCAAGGGGGCGGTGAGACCCAGTACTTC. This codes for CATSDLHQGGGETQYF.

This clonotype was observed at least ten times. The chain joins TRBV7-9 to TRBJ2-5, with 7 bases that match TRBD2. The germline CDR1 and CDR2 sequences are SEHNR and FQNEAQ (reference sequence). This CDR3 spans 13 amino acids. The V gene end was trimmed by 2 bases and the J gene end by 3 bases; junction bases not matched to a gene: 0. The CDR3 sequence: CASSLLAEETQYF. The CDR3 DNA follows: TGTGCCAGCAGCTTACTAGCGGAAGAGACCCAGTACTTC. Based on the CDR3 plus reference TRBV7-9 and TRBJ2-5, the full variable domain is DTGVSQNPRHKITKRGQNVTFRCDPISEHNRLYWYRQTLGQGPEFLTYFQNEAQLEKSRLLSDRFSAERPKGSFSTLEIQRTEQGDSAMYLCASSLLAEETQYFGPGTRLLVL.

This clonotype was counted a few times. A read error may be the cause here, since a much bigger clone is one base away. This chain links TRBV11-1 with TRBJ2-3; D gene unclear. CDR1 and CDR2 from the germline V gene are SGHAT and FQDESV (reference sequence). CDR3 size: 16 residues. The CDR3 DNA is TGTGCCAGCAGCTTGGGCACAGCCTACCCCACAGATACGAAGTATTTT. This sequence encodes CASSLGTAYPTDTKYF.

This clonotype was detected ten times or more. The chain combines TRBV27 with TRBJ2-7, with a tentative D call TRBD2 (6 bases). This CDR3 contains 16 residues. V lost 2 bases and J 5 bases, leaving 19 bases between the germline ends. Per the germline V gene, CDR1 is MNHEY and CDR2 is SMNVEV (reference sequence). The CDR3 coding sequence is TGTGCCAGCAGTTTACGTTTTGCCGGGACTCTCGACGAGCAGTACTTC. Translation: CASSLRFAGTLDEQYF.

This clonotype has just a few counts. The chain carries TRBV10-3 and TRBJ2-7, with TRBD2 matching over 7 bases. The CDR3 extends over 15 amino acids. Germline assignment: CDR1 ENHRY and CDR2 SYGVKD. V lost 11 bases to trimming and J lost 3 bases; unmatched junction nucleotides: 16. The CDR3 DNA is TGTGCCTCCTGCCTGGGCGGGGGAGGGAGCTACGAGCAGTACTTC. Amino acids: CASCLGGGGSYEQYF.

To note about this clonotype: Since a much larger clone is just one base distant, this may be a read error. Without the conserved terminal phenylalanine or tryptophan, this CDR3 likely stems from a read error. The chain links TRBV6-1 to TRBJ1-1, with TRBD1 matching over 9 bases. The CDR3 is 14 residues long. Germline CDR1 reads MNHNS; CDR2 reads SASEGT. Trimming cost V 5 bases and J 4 bases; bases outside gene matches: 5. In DNA form, the CDR3 reads TGTGCCAGCAGTACGGGACAGGGAGGCACTGAAGCTTTCCTT. This translates into CASSTGQGGTEAFL.

This clonotype was observed at least ten times. The chain uses TRBV18 and TRBJ2-6; D is perhaps TRBD2 (5 bases). The length of the CDR3 is 15 residues. Between the trimmed V and J ends, which lost 3 bases and 3 bases, there was a span of 9 bases. Germline V lookup: CDR1 KGHSH, CDR2 LQKENI. The CDR3 nucleotides read TGTGCCAGCTCACCTCTCGGGGTTGGGGCCAACGTCCTGACTTTC. It yields the protein CASSPLGVGANVLTF.

This clonotype was observed many times. This sequence joins TRBV3-1 and TRBJ2-7; D not certain. Germline loops: CDR1 LGHDT, CDR2 YNNKEL (reference sequence). V was shortened by 4 bases and J by 2 bases, with 9 bases between the two germline ends. The CDR3 loop spans 13 amino acids. CDR3 coding DNA: TGTGCCAGCAGCCTTAACTTAGCCTACGAGCAGTACTTC. Its translation is CASSLNLAYEQYF.

This chain connects TRBV7-3 to TRBJ2-1; 8 bases map to TRBD2. The CDR3 covers 17 residues. Germline CDR1 is SGHTA and CDR2 is FQGTGA. The V and J ends lost 2 bases and 6 bases, in that order; junction bases with no gene match: 12. CDR3 region: CASSLEGRSGSSNEQFF. The CDR3 nucleotides read TGTGCCAGCAGCTTAGAAGGCCGCAGCGGGAGTTCCAATGAGCAGTTCTTC.